This TCR beta chain was profiled in a study of blood T cell repertoires in COVID-19. Assay used: immunoSEQ multiplex PCR; TCRdb lists only in-frame clones, some missing. This table has tens of thousands of clones, approximately 90% appearing once. The sample comprised peripheral blood. The sequence was collected from a human donor in a cohort sampled during active COVID-19.

The CDR3 DNA reads TGTGCCAGCAGTGAGTTAGGGACAGGGAGATGGGAGCTGTTTTTT. Translating gives CASSELGTGRWELFF. This chain joins TRBV2 and TRBJ2-2; TRBD1 matches 9 bases. Germline V lookup: CDR1 SNHLY, CDR2 FYNNEI. V lost 3 bases to trimming and J lost 9 bases; unmatched junction nucleotides: 8. CDR3 length: 15 residues.